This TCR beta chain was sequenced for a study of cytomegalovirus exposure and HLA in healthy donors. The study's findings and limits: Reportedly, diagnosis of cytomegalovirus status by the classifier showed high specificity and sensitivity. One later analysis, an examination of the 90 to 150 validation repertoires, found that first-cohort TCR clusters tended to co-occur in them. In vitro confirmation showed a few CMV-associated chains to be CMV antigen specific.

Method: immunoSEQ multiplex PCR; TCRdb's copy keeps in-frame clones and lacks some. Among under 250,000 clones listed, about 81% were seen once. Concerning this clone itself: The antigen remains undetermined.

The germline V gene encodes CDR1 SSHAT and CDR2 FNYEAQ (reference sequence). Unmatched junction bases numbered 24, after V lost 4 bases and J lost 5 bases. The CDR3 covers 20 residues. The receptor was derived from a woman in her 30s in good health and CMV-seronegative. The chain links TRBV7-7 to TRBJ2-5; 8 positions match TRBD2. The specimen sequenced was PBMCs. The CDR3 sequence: CASSSPSTGLDNPRQETQYF. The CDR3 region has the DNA TGTGCCAGCAGCTCCCCGAGTACGGGACTAGACAACCCCCGACAGGAGACCCAGTACTTC.